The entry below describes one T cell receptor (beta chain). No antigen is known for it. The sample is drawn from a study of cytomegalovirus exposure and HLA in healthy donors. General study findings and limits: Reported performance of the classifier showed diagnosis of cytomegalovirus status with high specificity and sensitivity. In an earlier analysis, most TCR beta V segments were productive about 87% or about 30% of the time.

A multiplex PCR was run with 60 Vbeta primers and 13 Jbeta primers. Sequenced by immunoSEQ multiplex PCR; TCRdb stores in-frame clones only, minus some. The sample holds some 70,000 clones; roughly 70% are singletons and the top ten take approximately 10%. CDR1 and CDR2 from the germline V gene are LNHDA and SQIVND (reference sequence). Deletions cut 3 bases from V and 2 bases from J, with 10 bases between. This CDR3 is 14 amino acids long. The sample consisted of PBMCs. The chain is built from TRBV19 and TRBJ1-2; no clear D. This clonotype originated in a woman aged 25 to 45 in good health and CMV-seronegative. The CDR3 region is CASSIGRENYGYTF. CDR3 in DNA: TGTGCCAGTAGTATTGGAAGGGAGAACTATGGCTACACCTTC.